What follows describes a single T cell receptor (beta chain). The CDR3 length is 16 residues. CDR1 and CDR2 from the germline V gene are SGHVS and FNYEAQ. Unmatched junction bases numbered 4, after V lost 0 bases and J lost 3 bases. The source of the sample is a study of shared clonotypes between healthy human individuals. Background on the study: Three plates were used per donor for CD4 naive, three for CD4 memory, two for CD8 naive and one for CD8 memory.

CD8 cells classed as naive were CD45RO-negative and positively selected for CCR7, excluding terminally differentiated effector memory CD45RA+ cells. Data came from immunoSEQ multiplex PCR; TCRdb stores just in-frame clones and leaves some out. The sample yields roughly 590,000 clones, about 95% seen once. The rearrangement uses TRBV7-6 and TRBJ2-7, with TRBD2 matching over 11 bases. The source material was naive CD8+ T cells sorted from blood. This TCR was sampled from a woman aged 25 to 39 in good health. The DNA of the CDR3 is TGTGCCAGCAGCTTAGCGACTAGCGGGACGATCTACGAGCAGTACTTC. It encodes CASSLATSGTIYEQYF.